Following are 9 T cell receptor beta chains from one sample sequenced in a study of long-term antiretroviral therapy in people with HIV. The run of the v3.0 immunoSEQ assay was at survey level. Clones were sequenced by immunoSEQ multiplex PCR, and TCRdb holds only the in-frame ones, with some missing. The table lists over 25,000 clones, approximately 80% of them singletons, with approximately 10% in the top ten. The input for sequencing was unsorted PBMCs, taken 3 years after starting antiretroviral therapy. The receptors derive from a man aged 40-49 years with HIV.

The count of this clone is one. The V call is TRBV9, the J call TRBJ2-1; 7 bases align to TRBD1. After removal of 3 bases from V and 7 bases from J, the junction contained 13 bases not matched to a gene. CDR1 is SGDLS, CDR2 YYNGEE, per germline. The CDR3 contains 16 residues. The CDR3 coding sequence is TGTGCCAGCAGCGCCTACAGGGGAGTGGGGGAGAATGAGCAGTTCTTC. Its translation is CASSAYRGVGENEQFF.

Here the CDR3 reads CSVDPGDTEAFF. DNA of the CDR3: TGCAGCGTGGACCCCGGGGACACTGAAGCTTTCTTT. The V and J genes are TRBV29-1 and TRBJ1-1; D is unclear. The CDR3 covers 12 residues. Trimming cost V 6 bases and J 3 bases, with 11 bases left between them. Germline lookup yields CDR1 SQVTM and CDR2 ANQGSEA.

This clone was recorded only once. V and J are TRBV28 and TRBJ2-7, with TRBD1 identical over 7 bases. The CDR3 has 14 amino acids. With V trimmed by 5 bases and J by 6 bases, 10 bases remained unmatched. The germline V gene has CDR1 MDHEN and CDR2 SYDVKM. Here the CDR3 DNA reads TGTGCCAGCAGTCAACGAGGGGGCGCGGGCGAGCAGTACTTC. Translation gives CASSQRGGAGEQYF. Full variable domain (outside the CDR3, taken from reference TRBV28 and TRBJ2-7): DVKVTQSSRYLVKRTGEKVFLECVQDMDHENMFWYRQDPGLGLRLIYFSYDVKMKEKGDIPEGYSVSREKKERFSLILESASTNQTSMYLCASSQRGGAGEQYFGPGTRLTVT.

This clone was seen only once. This chain links TRBV28 with TRBJ1-5; the match to TRBD1 covers 7 bases. V lost 7 bases, J lost 7 bases, and 19 bases stayed unmatched. The CDR3 consists of 17 residues. Germline CDR1 reads MDHEN; CDR2 reads SYDVKM. This CDR3 is CASIHRRTGPFIQPQHF. The CDR3 nucleotides are TGTGCCAGCATCCACCGAAGGACAGGCCCATTTATCCAGCCCCAGCATTTT.

The genes are TRBV6-4 and TRBJ2-1, with 11 bases identical to TRBD2. This CDR3 comprises 14 residues. Trimming removed 3 bases from V and 6 bases from J; junction bases left unmatched: 1. Germline V gene sequence: CDR1 MRHNA, CDR2 SNTAGT. The CDR3 region is CASSELAGVNEQFF. DNA for the CDR3: TGTGCCAGCAGTGAACTAGCGGGAGTCAATGAGCAGTTCTTC.

This clone was observed a handful of times. This chain joins TRBV19 and TRBJ2-3, with TRBD1 identical over 7 bases. Germline CDR1 and CDR2: LNHDA and SQIVND (reference sequence). Germline trimming cut 3 bases from V and 1 base from J; bases unmatched to any gene: 4. The CDR3 extends over 15 amino acids. This CDR3 reads CASSMRDSGTDTQYF. For the CDR3, the DNA is TGTGCCAGTAGTATGAGGGACAGTGGCACAGATACGCAGTATTTT.

The V call is TRBV6-5, the J call TRBJ2-7; no clear D. Trimming took 4 bases from V and 1 from J, leaving 17 bases between them. The CDR3 runs to 16 residues. CDR1 MNHEY and CDR2 SVGAGI come from the germline V gene. CDR3 residues: CASSSPRSGTSYEQYF. CDR3 sequence (DNA): TGTGCCAGCAGTTCCCCTAGGTCAGGAACGTCCTACGAGCAGTACTTC.

The CDR3 bases are TGTGCCAGCAGTTTAGGGGAGCCCCGGACAGATACGCAGTATTTT. Its protein product is CASSLGEPRTDTQYF. The V gene is TRBV27, the J gene TRBJ2-3; a possible D gene is TRBD2 (5 bases). This CDR3 spans 15 amino acids. V was pared by 2 bases and J by 3 bases, with 12 bases between. From germline, CDR1 is MNHEY and CDR2 SMNVEV (reference sequence).

V usage is TRBV27 and J usage is TRBJ2-7; D is unclear. V was cut by 2 bases and J by 3 bases, with 8 bases left in between. The V gene's germline CDR1 is MNHEY and CDR2 SMNVEV (reference sequence). The CDR3 contains 13 residues. Here the CDR3 reads CASSLSVGYEQYF. The CDR3 bases are TGTGCCAGCAGTTTAAGCGTAGGCTACGAGCAGTACTTC.